This T cell receptor (beta chain) emerged from a study of blood T cell repertoires in COVID-19. Study information: Whether acute or convalescent, the COVID-19 samples came from the United States, Italy and Spain. Sources were T cells, B-cell-depleted T cells, or PBMCs; the material itself was cDNA or gDNA.

Per the original data handling: Amplification of reference gene primers provided the estimated nucleated cell counts. The data were produced by immunoSEQ multiplex PCR, yet TCRdb's version contains in-frame clones alone and is incomplete. That table gives V, J and clone size, and the DNA gave D and trimming. The sample has about 140,000 clones; about 79% are singletons. Germline CDR1 reads SGHRS; CDR2 reads YFSETQ. The CDR3 length is 15 residues. Trimming removed 1 base from V and 2 bases from J; junction bases left unmatched: 5. The sequence was obtained from a woman aged 80 or over with active or convalescent COVID-19. The sequencing input was peripheral blood. This chain links TRBV5-1 with TRBJ2-7, with 8 bases aligning to TRBD2. The CDR3 is CASSLTSGGPYEQYF. CDR3 nucleotides: TGCGCCAGCAGCTTGACGAGCGGGGGCCCCTACGAGCAGTACTTC.